These 17 T cell receptor beta chains came from one sample sequenced in a study of cytomegalovirus exposure and HLA in healthy donors. 13 Jbeta primers and 60 Vbeta primers were used for the PCR. Assay: immunoSEQ multiplex PCR; the TCRdb copy retains only in-frame clones and omits some. Among around 130,000 clones listed, around 80% were seen once. The sequenced material came from PBMCs. Receptors were obtained from a woman between 18 and 30 years old in good health and CMV-seronegative.

The V call is TRBV11-2, the J call TRBJ1-2, with D possibly matching TRBD1 (5 bases). The V end lost 4 bases, the J end lost 6 bases, and 24 bases lay between the germline ends. Germline V gives CDR1 SGHAT, CDR2 FQNNGV. The CDR3 runs to 17 residues. CDR3 nucleotide sequence: TGTGCCAGCAGCTGGCCCCCCCAGGGTAGGTCGTCCGATGGCTACACCTTC. It encodes CASSWPPQGRSSDGYTF.

The chain links TRBV6-1 to TRBJ1-2; maybe TRBD1 (5 bases). Germline values: CDR1 MNHNS, CDR2 SASEGT. Deletions cut 1 base from V and 7 bases from J, with 10 bases between. CDR3 size: 13 residues. CDR3 region: CASSEEGFFGYTF. CDR3 coding DNA: TGTGCCAGCAGTGAAGAGGGGTTTTTTGGCTACACCTTC.

This clone appeared a few times. The chain employs TRBV19 and TRBJ1-1; D might be TRBD1 (6 bases). In germline, CDR1 is LNHDA, CDR2 SQIVND (reference sequence). Trimming removed 0 bases at V and 1 base at J, with 12 bases between. The CDR3 covers 16 residues. The CDR3: CASSIDTTGWNTEAFF. The CDR3 DNA reads TGTGCCAGTAGTATAGATACGACAGGTTGGAACACTGAAGCTTTCTTT.

The V gene is TRBV19, the J gene TRBJ2-7; 10 nucleotides agree with TRBD2. Germline lookup yields CDR1 LNHDA and CDR2 SQIVND (reference sequence). V shed 7 bases, J shed 4 bases, and the junction held 7 bases outside the gene matches. The CDR3 runs 14 residues. The CDR3 DNA is TGTGCCAGTAAGGCTAGCGGGAGAGAATACGAGCAGTACTTC. Protein sequence: CASKASGREYEQYF.

V and J are TRBV11-2 and TRBJ1-4; 8 bases align to TRBD1. V was pared by 4 bases and J by 5 bases, with 6 bases of the junction left unmatched. The CDR3 totals 15 residues. From germline, CDR1 is SGHAT and CDR2 FQNNGV. The CDR3 DNA reads as TGTGCCAGCAGCTCATTCAGGGGGCGAAATGAAAAACTGTTTTTT. As protein: CASSSFRGRNEKLFF.

This clone was seen a handful of times. Here the CDR3 reads CSVETGHGGNEQYF. As DNA, the CDR3 is TGCAGCGTTGAAACCGGACATGGTGGCAACGAGCAGTACTTC. The rearrangement joins TRBV29-1 to TRBJ2-7, with a tentative D call TRBD1 (5 bases). Trimming took off 2 bases at V and 5 bases at J, with 16 bases between the two ends. Germline CDR1 and CDR2: SQVTM and ANQGSEA. CDR3 size: 14 residues.

The table lists this clone with a few counts. The chain has TRBV29-1 and TRBJ2-5; 8 bases are a match to TRBD1. With 5 bases clipped from V and 4 bases from J, the junction kept 3 bases outside the gene matches. The CDR3 spans 12 residues. Germline CDR1 is SQVTM and CDR2 is ANQGSEA. CDR3 sequence (DNA): TGCAGCGTTTGGCAGGGGGCAGAGACCCAGTACTTC. Amino acid sequence: CSVWQGAETQYF.

The V call is TRBV19, the J call TRBJ1-2, with D maybe TRBD1 (6 bases). The germline gives CDR1 LNHDA, CDR2 SQIVND (reference sequence). This CDR3 has 15 amino acids. Trimming left V 4 bases short and J 6 bases short, with 18 bases between. The DNA for the CDR3 is TGTGCCAGTAGTACCGGGACACCCCAAGGAGATGGCTACACCTTC. Encoded protein: CASSTGTPQGDGYTF.

This chain joins TRBV21-1 and TRBJ1-1; the table's D call, TRBD1, has no DNA check behind it. TRBV21-1 corresponds to a pseudogene. The CDR3 runs to 12 residues. The DNA of the CDR3 is TGTGCCAGCAGCACTACAGGATTAGAAGCTTTCTTT. Protein product: CASSTTGLEAFF.

The genes are TRBV4-1 and TRBJ2-7, with D possibly being TRBD2 (6 bases). CDR3 size: 14 residues. With 3 bases removed from V and 3 bases from J, the gap between germline ends came to 12 bases. Looked up from germline, CDR1 is MGHRA and CDR2 is YSYEKL. The chain's CDR3 is CASSHGGGFYEQYF. Here the CDR3 DNA reads TGCGCCAGCAGCCATGGGGGAGGATTCTACGAGCAGTACTTC.

This sequence joins TRBV7-9 and TRBJ2-7; TRBD2 is a possible D gene (6 bases). The CDR3 runs 17 residues. Trimming left V 1 base short and J 0 bases short, with 16 bases between. CDR1 SEHNR and CDR2 FQNEAQ come from the germline V gene (reference sequence). CDR3 region: CASSLVLGGLTSYEQYF. Here the CDR3 DNA reads TGTGCCAGCAGCTTAGTGTTAGGAGGGTTGACCTCCTACGAGCAGTACTTC.

This clone was detected only once. The chain couples TRBV18 to TRBJ2-1; 8 positions match TRBD2. Germline V gene lookup returns CDR1 KGHSH and CDR2 LQKENI. This CDR3 is built from 16 residues. Trimming at V came to 3 bases and at J to 3 bases, leaving 7 bases not matched to a gene. In DNA, the CDR3 is TGTGCCAGCTCACCCCCCCAGCGGGAGTTCTACAATGAGCAGTTCTTC. Protein product: CASSPPQREFYNEQFF.

The J gene is TRBJ1-1, the V gene TRBV29-1, with D hard to call. The CDR3 sequence is 12 residues long. Per germline, CDR1 SQVTM and CDR2 ANQGSEA. The V end lost 4 bases, the J end lost 0 bases, and 6 bases lay between the germline ends. The CDR3: CSVVSLNTEAFF. In nucleotides, the CDR3 is TGCAGCGTTGTGAGCTTGAACACTGAAGCTTTCTTT.

The chain uses TRBV19 and TRBJ2-5, with 12 positions matching TRBD1. V lost 6 bases, J lost 5 bases, and 7 bases stayed unmatched. Germline V gene lookup returns CDR1 LNHDA and CDR2 SQIVND (reference sequence). The CDR3 is 15 amino acids. CDR3 sequence (DNA): TGTGCCAGTAGCTCCGGGACAGGGGGCCTCGAGACCCAGTACTTC. The encoded protein is CASSSGTGGLETQYF.

In this sample, this clone turned up a few times. The chain employs TRBV14 and TRBJ2-3, with 12 bases aligning to TRBD1. The CDR3 runs 21 residues. V lost 3 bases, J lost 3 bases, and 19 bases stayed unmatched. Germline CDR1 reads SGHDN; CDR2 reads FVKESK. CDR3 residues: CASSQSESGTGGAILTDTQYF. As DNA, the CDR3 is TGTGCCAGCAGCCAGAGCGAGTCCGGGACAGGGGGCGCGATCTTAACAGATACGCAGTATTTT.

The chain carries TRBV29-1 and TRBJ2-7, with a tentative D call TRBD1 (6 bases). Germline CDR1 and CDR2: SQVTM and ANQGSEA. Trimming took off 3 bases at V and 2 bases at J, with 8 bases between the two ends. The length of the CDR3 is 12 residues. The CDR3: CSVEDRAYEQYF. CDR3 coding DNA: TGCAGCGTTGAGGACAGAGCCTACGAGCAGTACTTC.

This clone showed up just a few times. V gene TRBV27 combines with J gene TRBJ2-1, with TRBD2 identical over 7 bases. The V gene's germline CDR1 is MNHEY and CDR2 SMNVEV (reference sequence). V shed 1 base and J 5 bases; nucleotides not matched to a gene: 2. The CDR3 spans 14 residues. The CDR3 protein is CASSLWTSNNEQFF. The CDR3 DNA reads TGTGCCAGCAGTTTATGGACTAGTAACAATGAGCAGTTCTTC.